The present T cell receptor beta chain was sequenced within a study of blood T cell repertoires in COVID-19. Background on the study: Sources were T cells, B-cell-depleted T cells, or PBMCs; the material itself was cDNA or gDNA.

The trim removed 5 bases at V and 1 base at J, leaving 6 bases unmatched. Germline-derived CDR1 and CDR2 are SGDLS and YYNGEE. The CDR3 is made up of 14 amino acids. This clone was picked up a small number of times. Original processing notes: Using reference gene primer amplification, nucleated cell counts were estimated. Clones were read by immunoSEQ multiplex PCR, and TCRdb kept only the in-frame ones, dropping some. V and J calls and clone size are as listed in that table; D and trimming were resolved from the DNA. The table includes approximately 170,000 clones, around 90% detected once. This chain links TRBV9 with TRBJ2-7, with 7 bases matching TRBD1. The material sequenced was peripheral blood. The receptor was derived from a man aged 55 to 70 with active or convalescent COVID-19. The CDR3 sequence is CASRSRDRSYEQYF. DNA for the CDR3: TGTGCCAGCAGGTCCCGGGACAGATCCTACGAGCAGTACTTC.